Listed below are T cell receptor beta chains from one sample, sequenced in a study of cytomegalovirus exposure and HLA in healthy donors. Sequencing used immunoSEQ multiplex PCR; TCRdb keeps in-frame clones, though not all of them. The sample holds more than 90,000 clones, less than 85% seen once. Material: PBMCs. The receptor set was obtained from a man in his fifties or sixties in good health and CMV-seropositive. Both conserved end residues are trimmed from each CDR3.

V: TRBV19
J: TRBJ2-5
CDR3: ASRKVQGETQY

V: TRBV5-4
J: TRBJ1-5
CDR3: AAGDLDSNQPQH

V: TRBV6-1
J: TRBJ2-3
CDR3: ASSVRTASTDTQY

V: TRBV5-1
J: TRBJ2-1
CDR3: ASTLGDINSEQF

V: TRBV11-3
J: TRBJ1-2
CDR3: ASSSTVLGYT

V: TRBV28
J: TRBJ2-2
CDR3: ASNSAGELF

V: TRBV7-6
J: TRBJ2-3
CDR3: ASSLVSGGEEDTQY

V: TRBV9
J: TRBJ1-2
CDR3: ASSVGEGRYGYT

V: TRBV6-1
J: TRBJ1-2
CDR3: ASSEVGGANYGYT

V: TRBV6-5
J: TRBJ2-7
CDR3: ASSRPGLHSYEQY

V: TRBV10-2
J: TRBJ2-7
CDR3: ASSEGSGAYEQY

V: TRBV29-1
J: TRBJ2-3
CDR3: SVSTGTGGTDTQY

V: TRBV4-3
J: TRBJ2-1
CDR3: ASSPDRANEQF

V: TRBV6-5
J: TRBJ1-5
CDR3: ASSYVSGEQPQH

V: TRBV2
J: TRBJ2-5
CDR3: ASSPSHGGETQY

V: TRBV7-2
J: TRBJ2-2
CDR3: ASSLGTSGGIGGELF

V: TRBV5-6
J: TRBJ1-3
CDR3: ASSFGTPSGNTIY

V: TRBV7-9
J: TRBJ2-1
CDR3: ASSSETLVQGGTYNEQF

V: TRBV2
J: TRBJ1-4
CDR3: ASSEPGQGGNEKLF

V: TRBV10-3
J: TRBJ2-6
CDR3: AISPGQGALSGANVLT

V: TRBV7-5
J: TRBJ1-2
CDR3: VRSFRQGDGYT

V: TRBV18
J: TRBJ1-4
CDR3: ASSPDAGLHVGGLF

V: TRBV7-8
J: TRBJ2-5
CDR3: ASSFLLGTQY

V: TRBV5-4
J: TRBJ2-5
CDR3: ASSLSSGQETQY

V: TRBV7-6
J: TRBJ1-2
CDR3: ASSPRIEANYGYT

V: TRBV5-6
J: TRBJ2-3
CDR3: ASSPLAGPTDTQY

V: TRBV5-1
J: TRBJ2-5
CDR3: ASSWGGQGKETQY

V: TRBV6-5
J: TRBJ2-6
CDR3: ASSYEESSGANVLT

V: TRBV7-2
J: TRBJ1-3
CDR3: ASSLIAQST

V: TRBV19
J: TRBJ1-6
CDR3: ASRQGERSYNSPLH

V: TRBV5-4
J: TRBJ2-1
CDR3: ASSLASNYNEQF

V: TRBV7-9
J: TRBJ2-7
CDR3: ASSLVVTGVEQY

V: TRBV29-1
J: TRBJ1-1
CDR3: SVGTRANTEAF

V: TRBV11-3
J: NA
CDR3: ASSLQGARSEQY

V: TRBV28
J: TRBJ2-1
CDR3: ASRGLAAYNEQF

V: TRBV7-9
J: TRBJ2-7
CDR3: ASSQVAGVDYEQY

V: TRBV7-2
J: TRBJ2-5
CDR3: ASSPGTVWTQY

V: TRBV7-9
J: TRBJ2-7
CDR3: ASSWTSGSYEQY

V: TRBV2
J: TRBJ1-6
CDR3: ASRGQSSYNSPLH

V: TRBV28
J: TRBJ1-2
CDR3: ASGTGAGGYT

V: TRBV11-3
J: TRBJ1-3
CDR3: ASSFTTVRAGVGNTIY

V: TRBV5-4
J: TRBJ2-5
CDR3: ASSSRDRIQETQY

V: TRBV27
J: TRBJ2-5
CDR3: ASSLYRDREETQY

V: TRBV5-1
J: TRBJ2-1
CDR3: ASSISYNEQF

V: TRBV27
J: TRBJ1-2
CDR3: ASSLVPGDGYT